These T cell receptor beta chains were read from a single sample in a study of T cells after somatic rescue of genetic block. The protocol was immunoSEQ multiplex PCR, while the TCRdb copy is restricted to in-frame clones and leaves out a portion. Among roughly 120,000 clones listed, about nine tenths were seen once. The specimen sequenced was peripheral blood mononuclear cells (PBMCs). The receptor source for this set is a woman between 18 and 29 years old. Both conserved end residues are part of each CDR3. The D gene is left open where the match is weak.

TRBV29-1,.,TRBJ1-1,TGCAGCGTTTCTGCCCACCAGGGGAACACTGAAGCTTTCTTT,CSVSAHQGNTEAFF
TRBV4-1,TRBD1,TRBJ1-1,TGCGCCAGCAGCGCCACACCGGGACAGCCAGTGGGCACTGAAGCTTTCTTT,CASSATPGQPVGTEAFF
TRBV5-6,.,TRBJ2-7,TGTGCCAGCAGCCGACCCCAAAGCTCCTACGAGCAGTACTTC,CASSRPQSSYEQYF
TRBV6-6,TRBD2,TRBJ2-3,TGTGCCAGCAGCAGTAGCGGGGGGGCGACAGATACGCAGTATTTT,CASSSSGGATDTQYF
TRBV7-3,.,TRBJ2-1,TGTGCCAGCAGCTTAGAACACAGGGTACAATCCTACAATGAGCAGTTCTTC,CASSLEHRVQSYNEQFF
TRBV7-2,.,TRBJ1-1,TGTGCCAGCAGCTTAGTCGAGAACACTGAAGCTTTCTTT,CASSLVENTEAFF
TRBV11-2,.,TRBJ2-1,TGTGCCAGCAGCTTTCTCCGGCGGCCGGACAATGAGCAGTTCTTC,CASSFLRRPDNEQFF
TRBV30,TRBD1,TRBJ2-1,TGTGCCTGGACCGTGGCAGGGGGCTCCTACAATGGGCAGTTCTTC,CAWTVAGGSYNGQFF
TRBV7-2,.,TRBJ1-2,TGTGCCAGCAGCCTAAGGGACACGTATAAGGGGGGCTACACCTTC,CASSLRDTYKGGYTF
TRBV5-5,.,TRBJ1-5,TGTGCCAGCAGCTTGGGCCTAGGCAATCAGCCCCAGCATTTT,CASSLGLGNQPQHF
TRBV28,TRBD2,TRBJ2-7,TGTGCCAGCAGTTCCCCACTAGCGGGGTTCGACGAGCAGTACTTC,CASSSPLAGFDEQYF
TRBV28,.,TRBJ2-3,TGTGCCAGCAGACCCGCCGGGCAGTCTCGTTGGACAGATACGCAGTATTTT,CASRPAGQSRWTDTQYF
TRBV7-2,TRBD1,TRBJ2-3,TGTGCCAGCAGCCTCTACAGGGGGAGCACAGATACGCAGTATTTT,CASSLYRGSTDTQYF
TRBV11-2,.,TRBJ1-2,TGTGCCAGCAGCCTAGACTATGGCTACACCTTC,CASSLDYGYTF
TRBV25-1,.,TRBJ2-5,TGTGCCAGCAGTGAATCCTACAGGGCAGGTGAGCAGTACTTC,CASSESYRAGEQYF
TRBV4-1,.,TRBJ1-2,TGCGCCAGCAGCCCAGCAGGGCACTATGGCTACACCTTC,CASSPAGHYGYTF
TRBV18,TRBD2,TRBJ2-1,TGTGCCAGCTCATTTCCGGGACTAGGGGGTAATGAGCAGTTCTTC,CASSFPGLGGNEQFF
TRBV7-9,TRBD2,TRBJ2-5,TGTGCCAGCAGCTTTCCTAGCGGGGGGGCGTTAGAGACCCAGTACTTC,CASSFPSGGALETQYF
TRBV2,.,TRBJ1-2,TGTGCCAGCAGTGGCTTAAGGACAGTCTTCTATGGCTACACCTTC,CASSGLRTVFYGYTF
TRBV19,TRBD2,TRBJ2-3,TGTGCCAGTAGTATAGGAGCGGGGGGCACAGATACGCAGTATTTT,CASSIGAGGTDTQYF
TRBV7-9,.,TRBJ1-4,TGTGCCAGCAGCTTAGGTGGGAGTCGGGAAAAACTGTTTTTT,CASSLGGSREKLFF
TRBV7-2,TRBD1,TRBJ2-7,TGTGCCAGCAGCCCCGACAGGGTCGAGCAGTACTTC,CASSPDRVEQYF
TRBV18,.,TRBJ2-1,TGTGCCAGCTCAAAAAACGAGGGGAGCTCCTACAATGAGCAGTTCTTC,CASSKNEGSSYNEQFF